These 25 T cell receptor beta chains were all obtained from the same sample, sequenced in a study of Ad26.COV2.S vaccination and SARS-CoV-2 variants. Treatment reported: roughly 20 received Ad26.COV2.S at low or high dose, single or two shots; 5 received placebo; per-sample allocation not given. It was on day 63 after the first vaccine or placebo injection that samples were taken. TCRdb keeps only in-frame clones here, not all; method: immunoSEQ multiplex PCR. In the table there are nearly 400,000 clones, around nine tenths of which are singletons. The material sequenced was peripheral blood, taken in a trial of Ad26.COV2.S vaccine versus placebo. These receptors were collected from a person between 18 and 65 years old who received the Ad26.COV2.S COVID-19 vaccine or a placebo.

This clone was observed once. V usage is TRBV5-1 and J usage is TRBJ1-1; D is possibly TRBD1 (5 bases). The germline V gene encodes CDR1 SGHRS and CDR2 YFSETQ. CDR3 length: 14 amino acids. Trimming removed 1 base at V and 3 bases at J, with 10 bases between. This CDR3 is CASSLLGTDTEAFF. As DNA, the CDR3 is TGCGCCAGCAGCTTGCTGGGGACGGACACTGAAGCTTTCTTT.

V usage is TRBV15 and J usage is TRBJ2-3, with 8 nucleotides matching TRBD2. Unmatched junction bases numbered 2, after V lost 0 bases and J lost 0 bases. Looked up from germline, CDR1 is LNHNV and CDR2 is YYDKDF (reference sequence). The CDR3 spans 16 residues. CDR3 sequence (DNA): TGTGCCACCAGCAGAGAGGCTAGCGGGAGCACAGATACGCAGTATTTT. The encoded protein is CATSREASGSTDTQYF.

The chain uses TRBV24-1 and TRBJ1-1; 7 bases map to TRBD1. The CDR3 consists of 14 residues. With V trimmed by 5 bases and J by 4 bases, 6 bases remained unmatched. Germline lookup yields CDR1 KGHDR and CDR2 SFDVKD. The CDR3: CATSAHRGSTEAFF. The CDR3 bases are TGTGCCACCAGTGCTCACAGGGGAAGCACTGAAGCTTTCTTT.

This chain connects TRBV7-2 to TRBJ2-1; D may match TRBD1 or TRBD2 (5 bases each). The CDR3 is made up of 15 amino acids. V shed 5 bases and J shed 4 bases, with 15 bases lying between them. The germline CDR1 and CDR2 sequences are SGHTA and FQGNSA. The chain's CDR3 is CASSPLRGVYNEQFF. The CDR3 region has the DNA TGTGCCAGCAGCCCCCTTAGGGGAGTTTACAATGAGCAGTTCTTC.

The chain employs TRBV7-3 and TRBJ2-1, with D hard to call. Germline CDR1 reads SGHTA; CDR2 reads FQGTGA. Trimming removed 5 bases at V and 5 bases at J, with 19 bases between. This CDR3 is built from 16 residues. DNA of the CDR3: TGTGCCAGCAGCCCCCGGCCGCTGGGTCCCCACAATGAGCAGTTCTTC. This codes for CASSPRPLGPHNEQFF.

The CDR3 region is CASSLILTGTIYNEQFF. The CDR3 DNA reads TGCGCCAGCAGCTTGATTTTAACGGGAACAATCTACAATGAGCAGTTCTTC. The chain links TRBV5-1 to TRBJ2-1, with D maybe TRBD2 (5 bases). Germline lookup yields CDR1 SGHRS and CDR2 YFSETQ. With 1 base removed from V and 3 bases from J, the gap between germline ends came to 17 bases. This CDR3 is built from 17 residues.

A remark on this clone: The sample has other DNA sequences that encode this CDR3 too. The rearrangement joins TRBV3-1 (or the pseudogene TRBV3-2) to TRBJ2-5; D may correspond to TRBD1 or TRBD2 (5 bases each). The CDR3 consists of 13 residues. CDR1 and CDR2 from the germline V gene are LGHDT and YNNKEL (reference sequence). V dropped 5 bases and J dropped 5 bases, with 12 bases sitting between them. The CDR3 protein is CASSLRGEETQYF. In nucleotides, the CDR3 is TGTGCCAGCAGCTTGAGGGGAGAGGAGACCCAGTACTTC.

CDR3 sequence: CASNSVRDRARSGANVLTF. For the CDR3, the DNA is TGTGCCAGTAACAGCGTCCGGGACAGGGCGCGTTCTGGGGCCAACGTCCTGACTTTC. The chain couples TRBV19 to TRBJ2-6; 9 positions agree with TRBD1. Germline V gene data show CDR1 as LNHDA and CDR2 as SQIVND (reference sequence). The ends lost 7 bases at V and 1 base at J; junction bases unmatched: 14. The CDR3 has 19 residues.

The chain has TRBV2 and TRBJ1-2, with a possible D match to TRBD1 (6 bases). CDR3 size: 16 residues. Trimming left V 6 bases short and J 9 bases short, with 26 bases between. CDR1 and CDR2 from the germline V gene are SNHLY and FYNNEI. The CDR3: CASSSTTGTRAWSYTF. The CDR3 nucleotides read TGTGCCAGCAGCTCTACTACCGGGACAAGGGCCTGGAGCTACACCTTC.

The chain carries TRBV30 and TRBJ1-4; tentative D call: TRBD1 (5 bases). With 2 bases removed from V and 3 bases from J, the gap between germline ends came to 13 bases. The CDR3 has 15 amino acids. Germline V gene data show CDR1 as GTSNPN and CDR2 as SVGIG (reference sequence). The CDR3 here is CAWSSGLGANEKLFF. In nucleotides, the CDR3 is TGTGCCTGGAGTTCGGGATTGGGGGCTAATGAAAAACTGTTTTTT.

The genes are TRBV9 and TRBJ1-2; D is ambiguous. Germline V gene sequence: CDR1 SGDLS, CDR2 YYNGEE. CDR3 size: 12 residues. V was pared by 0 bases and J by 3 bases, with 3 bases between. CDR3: CASSVEDYGYTF. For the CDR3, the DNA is TGTGCCAGCAGCGTAGAAGACTATGGCTACACCTTC. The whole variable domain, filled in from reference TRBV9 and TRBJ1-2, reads DSGVTQTPKHLITATGQRVTLRCSPRSGDLSVYWYQQSLDQGLQFLIQYYNGEERAKGNILERFSAQQFPDLHSELNLSSLELGDSALYFCASSVEDYGYTFGSGTRLTVV.

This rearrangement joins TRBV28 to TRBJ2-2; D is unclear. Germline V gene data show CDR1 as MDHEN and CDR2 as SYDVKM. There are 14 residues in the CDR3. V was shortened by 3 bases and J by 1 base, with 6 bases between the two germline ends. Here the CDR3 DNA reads TGTGCCAGCAGTTTGGCCAAGAACACCGGGGAGCTGTTTTTT. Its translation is CASSLAKNTGELFF.

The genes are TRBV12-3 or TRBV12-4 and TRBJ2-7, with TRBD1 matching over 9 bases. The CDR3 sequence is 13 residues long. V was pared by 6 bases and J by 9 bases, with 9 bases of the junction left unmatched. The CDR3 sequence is CASSPDRGVGQYF. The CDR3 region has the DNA TGTGCCAGCAGCCCGGACAGGGGTGTGGGGCAGTACTTC.

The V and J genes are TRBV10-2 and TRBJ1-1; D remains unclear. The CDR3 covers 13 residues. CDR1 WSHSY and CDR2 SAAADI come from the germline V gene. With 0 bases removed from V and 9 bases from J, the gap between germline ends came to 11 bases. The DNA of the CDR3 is TGCGCCAGCAGTGAGTCACTTACAGATCAAGCTTTCTTT. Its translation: CASSESLTDQAFF.

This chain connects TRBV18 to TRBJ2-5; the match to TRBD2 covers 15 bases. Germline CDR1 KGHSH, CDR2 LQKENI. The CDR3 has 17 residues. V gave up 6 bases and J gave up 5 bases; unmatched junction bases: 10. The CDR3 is CASSAGTSGRRRETQYF. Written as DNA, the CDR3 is TGTGCCAGCTCGGCCGGGACTAGCGGGAGGAGGCGGGAGACCCAGTACTTC.

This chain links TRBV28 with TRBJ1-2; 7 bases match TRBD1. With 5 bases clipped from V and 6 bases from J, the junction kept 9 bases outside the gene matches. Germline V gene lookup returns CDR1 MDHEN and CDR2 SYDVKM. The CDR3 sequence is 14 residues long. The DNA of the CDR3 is TGTGCCAGCAGTCTTACGCAGGGGGTCCATGGCTACACCTTC. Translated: CASSLTQGVHGYTF.

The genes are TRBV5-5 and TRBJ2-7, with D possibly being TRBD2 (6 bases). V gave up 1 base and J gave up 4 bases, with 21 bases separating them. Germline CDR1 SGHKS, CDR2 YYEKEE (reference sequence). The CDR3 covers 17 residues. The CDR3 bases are TGTGCCAGCAGCTTGTTTGGGGGGAAGACATCCTCATACGAGCAGTACTTC. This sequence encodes CASSLFGGKTSSYEQYF.

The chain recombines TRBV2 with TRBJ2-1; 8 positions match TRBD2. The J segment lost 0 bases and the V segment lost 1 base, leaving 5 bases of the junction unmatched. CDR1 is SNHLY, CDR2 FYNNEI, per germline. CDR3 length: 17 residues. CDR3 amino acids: CASSEGYGRGSYNEQFF. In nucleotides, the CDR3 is TGTGCCAGCAGTGAAGGGTACGGGAGGGGCTCCTACAATGAGCAGTTCTTC.

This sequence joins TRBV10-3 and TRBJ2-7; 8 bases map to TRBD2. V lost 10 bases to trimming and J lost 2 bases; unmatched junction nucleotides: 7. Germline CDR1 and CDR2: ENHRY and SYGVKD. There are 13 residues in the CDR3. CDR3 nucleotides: TGTGCCACCTTTAGCGGGAATGCCTACGAGCAGTACTTC. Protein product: CATFSGNAYEQYF.

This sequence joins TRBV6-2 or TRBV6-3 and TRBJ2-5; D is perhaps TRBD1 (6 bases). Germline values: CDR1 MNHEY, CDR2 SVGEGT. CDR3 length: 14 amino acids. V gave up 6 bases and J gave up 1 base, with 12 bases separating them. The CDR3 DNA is TGTGCCAGCAGCAGGAGAGGGGGCCAAGAGACCCAGTACTTC. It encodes CASSRRGGQETQYF.

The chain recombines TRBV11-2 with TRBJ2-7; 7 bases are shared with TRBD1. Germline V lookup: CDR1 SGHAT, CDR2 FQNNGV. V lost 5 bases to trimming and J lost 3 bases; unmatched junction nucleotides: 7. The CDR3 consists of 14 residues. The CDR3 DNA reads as TGTGCCAGCAGCCCGGGACAGACTCGCTACGAGCAGTACTTC. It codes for CASSPGQTRYEQYF. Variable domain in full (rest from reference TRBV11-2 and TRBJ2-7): EAGVAQSPRYKIIEKRQSVAFWCNPISGHATLYWYQQILGQGPKLLIQFQNNGVVDDSQLPKDRFSAERLKGVDSTLKIQPAKLEDSAVYLCASSPGQTRYEQYFGPGTRLTVT.

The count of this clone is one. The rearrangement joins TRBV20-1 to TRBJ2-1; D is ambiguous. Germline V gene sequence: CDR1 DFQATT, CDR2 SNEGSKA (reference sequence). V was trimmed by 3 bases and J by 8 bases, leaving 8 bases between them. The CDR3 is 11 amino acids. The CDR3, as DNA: TGCAGTGCTAGTTCTTGGGATGAGCAGTTCTTC. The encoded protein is CSASSWDEQFF.

CDR3 sequence: CAATGITEAFF. The DNA of the CDR3 is TGTGCAGCGACGGGGATCACTGAAGCTTTCTTT. This chain uses TRBV28 with TRBJ1-1; D is unclear. There are 11 residues in the CDR3. Germline V gene data show CDR1 as MDHEN and CDR2 as SYDVKM.

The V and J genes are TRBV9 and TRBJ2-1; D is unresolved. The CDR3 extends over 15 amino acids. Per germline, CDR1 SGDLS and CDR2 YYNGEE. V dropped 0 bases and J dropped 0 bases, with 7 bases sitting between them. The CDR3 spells CASSVEGGSYNEQFF. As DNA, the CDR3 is TGTGCCAGCAGCGTAGAGGGCGGCTCCTACAATGAGCAGTTCTTC.

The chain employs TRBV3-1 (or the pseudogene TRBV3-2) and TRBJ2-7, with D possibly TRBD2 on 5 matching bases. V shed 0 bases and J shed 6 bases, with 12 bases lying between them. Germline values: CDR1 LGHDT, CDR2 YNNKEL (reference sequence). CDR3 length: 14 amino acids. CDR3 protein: CASSQDGLAGEQYF. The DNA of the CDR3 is TGTGCCAGCAGCCAAGATGGGCTAGCAGGCGAGCAGTACTTC.